The T cell receptor beta chain under discussion was sequenced for a study of T cells in Graves' hyperthyroidism and ophthalmopathy. Study results and caveats: Classification by a 13 V-J model distinguished ophthalmopathy from stable hyperthyroidism. In the blood, most expanded thyroid clonotypes above 0.001 appeared as well.

This clonotype was counted ten times or more. As yet, its antigen is unknown. Amplification targeted TCR beta CDR3 regions from RNA transcripts. Carried out on the TCR CDR3, a first-round RT-PCR used the HTBI primer set. TCRdb independently ran MiXCR on the multiplex PCR reads; one entry per CDR3 protein. The profile shows under 250,000 distinct CDR3 sequences, less than 20% of them singletons. Germline-derived CDR1 and CDR2 are KGHDR and SFDVKD. The germline V and J ends were trimmed by 4 bases and 4 bases, with 12 bases remaining between them. This CDR3 has 14 residues. Graves' hyperthyroidism is called stable when ophthalmopathy does not progress within 18 months. Thyroid ultrasound, orbital computed tomography, clinical symptoms, and serum thyroxine and TRAb underpinned diagnoses.

This sequence joins TRBV24-1 and TRBJ1-2, with unresolved D. The sequencing sample was made of blood. This receptor was taken from a woman in her forties or fifties with Graves' hyperthyroidism. CDR3 residues: CATSERGLGYGYTF. CDR3 DNA: TGTGCCACCAGTGAACGAGGTCTTGGCTATGGCTACACCTTC.